The clone carrying this T cell receptor (beta chain) was observed many times. Its matching antigen is unknown. MiXCR, run by TCRdb on the 5' RACE reads, gives a single entry per CDR3 protein. The sample comprises 200,000 to 250,000 distinct CDR3 sequences, roughly 10% of which are singletons, and 20% to 25% rests with the top ten. This entry comes from a study of CD8 T cells in ankylosing spondylitis. With 8 bases clipped from V and 9 bases from J, the junction kept 6 bases outside the gene matches. The CDR3 totals 14 residues. Study-level findings and limits: In ankylosing spondylitis blood, a motif of 7 to 9 highly homologous TCR beta variants appeared characteristic.

Sequencing was carried out using blood, either unsorted or a sorted T cell fraction (not recorded which). The chain recombines TRBV12-3 or TRBV12-4 with TRBJ2-1, with 14 bases that match TRBD2. The sequence came from a male donor with ankylosing spondylitis or in good health (not recorded which). CDR3 DNA: TGTGCCAGCTTAGGGACTAGCGGGGGAATTGAGCAGTTCTTC. It is translated as CASLGTSGGIEQFF.